The 3 T cell receptor beta chains below were found in one sample sequenced in a study of blood T cell repertoires in COVID-19. The data were produced by immunoSEQ multiplex PCR, yet TCRdb's version contains in-frame clones alone and is incomplete. The data contain more than 250,000 clones, approximately 88% of them singletons. Material: PBMCs or T cells enriched from blood (not recorded which). The receptors come from a woman between 40 and 55 years old who had recovered from COVID-19.

This sequence joins TRBV19 and TRBJ1-4, with TRBD1 as a possible D gene (5 bases). Germline V gene data show CDR1 as LNHDA and CDR2 as SQIVND (reference sequence). CDR3 length equals 14 residues. The V end was cut by 6 bases, the J end by 4 bases, with 12 bases between. As DNA, the CDR3 is TGTGCCAGTAGGCCGGGACTCCATAATGAAAAACTGTTTTTT. Amino acids: CASRPGLHNEKLFF.

The CDR3 reads CASRYSGRVGETQYF. The CDR3 DNA follows: TGTGCCAGCAGATATAGCGGGAGGGTTGGGGAGACCCAGTACTTC. V gene TRBV3-1 (or the pseudogene TRBV3-2) combines with J gene TRBJ2-5, with 11 bases lining up with TRBD2. This CDR3 comprises 15 residues. The V gene end was trimmed by 6 bases and the J gene end by 5 bases; junction bases not matched to a gene: 8. Germline loops: CDR1 LGHDT, CDR2 YNNKEL (reference sequence).

The chain couples TRBV7-9 to TRBJ2-1; D gene uncertain. With 1 base removed from V and 0 bases from J, the gap between germline ends came to 10 bases. The germline gives CDR1 SEHNR, CDR2 FQNEAQ (reference sequence). The CDR3 is 16 amino acids. The CDR3 protein is CASSLETVSSYNEQFF. CDR3 coding DNA: TGTGCCAGCAGCTTAGAAACAGTCAGCTCCTACAATGAGCAGTTCTTC. Full variable domain (missing parts from reference TRBV7-9 and TRBJ2-1): DTGVSQNPRHKITKRGQNVTFRCDPISEHNRLYWYRQTLGQGPEFLTYFQNEAQLEKSRLLSDRFSAERPKGSFSTLEIQRTEQGDSAMYLCASSLETVSSYNEQFFGPGTRLTVL.